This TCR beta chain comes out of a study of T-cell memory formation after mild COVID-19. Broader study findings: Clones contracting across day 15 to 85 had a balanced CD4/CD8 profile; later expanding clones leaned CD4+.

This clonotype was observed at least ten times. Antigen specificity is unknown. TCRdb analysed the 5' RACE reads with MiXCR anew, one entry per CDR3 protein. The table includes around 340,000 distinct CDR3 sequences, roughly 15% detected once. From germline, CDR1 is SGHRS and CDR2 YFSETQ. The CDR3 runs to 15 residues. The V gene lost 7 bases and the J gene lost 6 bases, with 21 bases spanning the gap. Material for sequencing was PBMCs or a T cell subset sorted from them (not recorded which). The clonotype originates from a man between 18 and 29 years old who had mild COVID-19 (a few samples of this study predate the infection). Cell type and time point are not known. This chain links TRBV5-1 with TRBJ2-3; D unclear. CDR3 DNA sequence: TGCGCCAGCTGCACGCGAGAACACACGCTGGATACGCAGTATTTT. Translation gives CASCTREHTLDTQYF. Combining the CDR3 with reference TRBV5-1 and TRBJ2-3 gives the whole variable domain KAGVTQTPRYLIKTRGQQVTLSCSPISGHRSVSWYQQTPGQGLQFLFEYFSETQRNKGNFPGRFSGRQFSNSRSEMNVSTLELGDSALYLCASCTREHTLDTQYFGPGTRLTVL.